The sequence of this TCR beta chain was determined in a study of T cells in Graves' hyperthyroidism and ophthalmopathy. Germline-derived CDR1 and CDR2 are SQVTM and ANQGSEA. Trimming took 4 bases from V and 3 from J; bases not matched to a gene: 21. This CDR3 has 18 residues. What was amplified from RNA transcripts were TCR beta CDR3 regions. First-round RT-PCR of the TCR CDR3 relied on the HTBI primer set. TCRdb re-derived calls from the multiplex PCR reads in MiXCR, one entry per CDR3 protein. The sample includes approximately 560,000 distinct CDR3 sequences, just over 45% of them seen just once. The genes are TRBV29-1 and TRBJ2-7; 7 bases map to TRBD2. This TCR derives from a woman aged 18-29 years with Graves' hyperthyroidism. Sequencing input: peripheral blood or thyroid tissue (not recorded which). The CDR3 is CSVGGRFVVGGGSYEQYF. CDR3 coding DNA: TGCAGCGTTGGCGGTAGATTTGTCGTCGGCGGCGGGAGCTACGAGCAGTACTTC.